This T cell receptor beta chain was documented in a study of human T cells and chemical hapten exposure. TCRdb re-called the RACE reads with MiXCR, one entry per CDR3 protein. The sample carries about 57,000 distinct CDR3 sequences, 9% to 9.5% recorded once. The CDR3 loop spans 14 amino acids. The V and J ends lost 6 bases and 7 bases, in that order; junction bases with no gene match: 2. Study-wide points: Expanded TCRs formed significantly more large CDR3 similarity clusters than controls.

On this clonotype: Its antigen is still unknown.

The sample's time point: patch test 1, 2 weeks after DPC sensitization. Described treatment: therapeutic diphenylcyclopropenone sensitization with weekly scalp DPC. Each donor was an alopecia patient between 18 and 70 years of age who qualified for DPC. Someone pulled total RNA out of unfractionated whole blood. The clonotype was recovered from a woman in her thirties or forties with alopecia areata. Some clones in this sample may be carry-over from other donors' samples. Sequencing was performed on whole blood, taken in connection with sensitization to the hapten diphenylcyclopropenone (DPC). The chain joins TRBV12-3 or TRBV12-4 to TRBJ2-1; TRBD2 matches at 14 bases. The CDR3 spells CASRTSGGANEQFF. CDR3 nucleotides: TGTGCCAGCAGGACTAGCGGGGGGGCTAATGAGCAGTTCTTC.